This is a list of T cell receptor beta chains from one sample in a study of blood T cells in healthy people across ages. One entry per CDR3 protein results from TCRdb running MiXCR on the 5' RACE reads. The sample yields 1.5 million to 1.8 million distinct CDR3 sequences, roughly 43% seen once. The sample consisted of blood. The receptors were sampled from a woman between 18 and 30 years old in good health. Both conserved end residues are part of each CDR3. The D gene is left open where the match is weak. Size is stated for part of the rows, as once, few or many counts, or as a class when the clone is expanded.

TRBV3-1	.	.	TRBJ2-3	CASSQGLVSDTQYF	TGTGCCAGCAGCCAGGGACTCGTATCAGATACGCAGTATTTT
TRBV4-2	.	few	TRBJ1-5	CASSQFEGYTNQPQHF	TGTGCCAGCAGCCAATTTGAGGGGTATACCAATCAGCCCCAGCATTTT
TRBV28	TRBD1	once	TRBJ1-2	CASSLVGQEPYGYTF	TGTGCCAGCAGTTTAGTGGGACAGGAGCCCTATGGCTACACCTTC
TRBV14	.	.	TRBJ1-2	CASSQESGFANGYTF	TGTGCCAGCAGCCAAGAATCAGGGTTCGCGAATGGCTACACCTTC
TRBV7-3	.	.	TRBJ2-3	CASSLDKVTDTQYF	TGTGCCAGCAGCCTCGACAAGGTCACAGATACGCAGTATTTT
TRBV12-3/TRBV12-4	.	.	TRBJ2-1	CASSLARQGSGPEQFF	TGTGCCAGCAGTTTAGCCCGACAGGGTAGCGGACCCGAGCAGTTCTTC
TRBV29-1	.	.	TRBJ1-1	CSVLLNTEAFF	TGCAGCGTTCTGCTGAACACTGAAGCTTTCTTT
TRBV6-5	.	.	TRBJ2-1	CASSYGFTGPKMYNEQFF	TGTGCCAGCAGTTACGGGTTCACGGGACCCAAGATGTACAATGAGCAGTTCTTC
TRBV20-1	.	.	TRBJ1-1	CSASRTANTEAFF	TGCAGTGCTTCCCGGACCGCGAACACTGAAGCTTTCTTT
TRBV7-2	.	.	TRBJ2-7	CASTQAVGSEQYF	TGTGCCAGCACCCAGGCAGTAGGTAGCGAGCAGTACTTC
TRBV20-1	.	.	TRBJ2-3	CSAERPQGSTDTQYF	TGCAGTGCTGAGAGACCACAGGGCTCCACAGATACGCAGTATTTT
TRBV20-1	.	many	TRBJ2-5	CSARKGDSRETQYF	TGCAGTGCTAGAAAAGGAGATTCCAGGGAGACCCAGTACTTC
TRBV7-2	TRBD1	few	TRBJ1-4	CASSLDRGYEKLFF	TGTGCCAGCAGCCTGGACAGGGGGTATGAAAAACTGTTTTTT
TRBV7-2	TRBD1	.	TRBJ1-6	CASSSYPGQGASPLHF	TGTGCCAGCAGCTCCTACCCTGGACAGGGCGCTTCACCCCTCCACTTT
TRBV5-1	.	few	TRBJ1-4	CASSPLDGYNEKLFF	TGCGCCAGCAGCCCCCTGGACGGATATAATGAAAAACTGTTTTTT
TRBV5-5	TRBD1	.	TRBJ2-7	CASSQRTGKGHEQYF	TGTGCCAGCAGCCAAAGGACAGGGAAAGGCCACGAGCAGTACTTC
TRBV28	.	.	TRBJ1-6	CASRRGRTSPLHF	TGTGCCAGCAGACGGGGTAGGACTTCACCCCTCCACTTT
TRBV10-3	TRBD1	once	TRBJ2-1	CAISGTGSNEQFF	TGTGCCATCAGTGGGACAGGGAGCAATGAGCAGTTCTTC
TRBV6-6	TRBD1	.	TRBJ2-3	CASSYGQGRGPTDTQYF	TGTGCCAGCAGTTACGGACAGGGGAGGGGGCCCACAGATACGCAGTATTTT
TRBV20-1	TRBD1	.	TRBJ1-4	CSSMGGTGNEKLFF	TGCAGTTCCATGGGGGGGACAGGGAACGAAAAACTGTTTTTT
TRBV20-1	TRBD2	few	TRBJ2-7	CSATTSGRAYEQYF	TGCAGTGCAACAACTAGCGGGAGGGCCTACGAGCAGTACTTC
TRBV12-3/TRBV12-4	.	.	TRBJ1-1	CASSLGQGVAEAFF	TGTGCCAGCAGTTTAGGTCAGGGAGTTGCCGAAGCTTTCTTT
TRBV10-3	.	.	TRBJ2-1	CAIKVTGSSSYNEQFF	TGTGCCATCAAAGTTACAGGTTCCAGCTCCTACAATGAGCAGTTCTTC
TRBV6-2/TRBV6-3	TRBD2	.	TRBJ2-7	CASSYANGLAGADEQYF	TGTGCCAGCAGTTACGCGAATGGACTAGCGGGGGCCGACGAGCAGTACTTC
TRBV20-1	.	.	TRBJ1-1	CSARPGGWDVNTEAFF	TGCAGTGCTAGACCGGGGGGTTGGGATGTGAACACTGAAGCTTTCTTT
TRBV13	.	.	TRBJ1-1	CASSPRLSGTEAFF	TGTGCCAGCAGCCCGCGACTTAGCGGGACTGAAGCTTTCTTT
TRBV18	TRBD1	.	TRBJ2-4	CASSRDRGGKNIQYF	TGTGCCAGCTCAAGGGACAGGGGAGGCAAAAACATTCAGTACTTC
TRBV5-1	.	few	TRBJ2-1	CASSLLLSVSSYNEQFF	TGCGCCAGCAGCTTGTTGTTAAGCGTTTCCTCCTACAATGAGCAGTTCTTC
TRBV18	.	few	TRBJ1-1	CASSSGPYTEAFF	TGTGCCAGCTCGTCAGGGCCGTACACTGAAGCTTTCTTT
TRBV5-1	TRBD2	few	TRBJ2-1	CASSLLAGGAYNEQFF	TGCGCCAGCAGCCTCTTGGCGGGAGGCGCGTACAATGAGCAGTTCTTC
TRBV6-5	.	.	TRBJ2-1	CASSWGGTAYNEQFF	TGTGCCAGCAGTTGGGGTGGGACTGCATACAATGAGCAGTTCTTC
TRBV28	.	.	TRBJ2-3	CASRTRHPTDTQYF	TGTGCCAGCAGGACTAGACATCCCACAGATACGCAGTATTTT
TRBV20-1	.	few	TRBJ2-2	CSASERRTKTGELFF	TGCAGTGCTAGTGAGCGACGGACTAAGACCGGGGAGCTGTTTTTT
TRBV13	TRBD2	.	TRBJ2-1	CASSSLLEREGQFF	TGTGCCAGCAGCTCCCTTCTGGAGCGGGAAGGGCAGTTCTTC
TRBV6-2/TRBV6-3	TRBD1	few	TRBJ1-4	CASSLGTGRINEKLFF	TGTGCCAGCAGCCTCGGGACAGGACGAATTAATGAAAAACTGTTTTTT
TRBV20-1	.	.	TRBJ2-1	CGANRQYNEQFF	TGCGGTGCTAACAGGCAGTACAATGAGCAGTTCTTC
TRBV4-3	.	few	TRBJ1-5	CASSQDRGIFQPQHF	TGCGCCAGCAGCCAAGATCGGGGGATTTTTCAGCCCCAGCATTTT
TRBV20-1	.	.	TRBJ2-2	CSARDMAGYSFTGELFF	TGCAGTGCTAGAGATATGGCGGGATACTCGTTCACCGGGGAGCTGTTTTTT
TRBV3-1	TRBD1	few	TRBJ1-5	CASSQTGTGFLPQHF	TGTGCCAGCAGCCAAACCGGGACAGGTTTTTTGCCCCAGCATTTT
TRBV30	TRBD2	.	TRBJ2-3	CAWSAQLARGLDTQYF	TGTGCCTGGAGTGCCCAACTAGCGAGAGGGTTAGATACGCAGTATTTT
TRBV4-3	.	.	TRBJ2-1	CASSPMGLYNEQFF	TGCGCCAGCAGCCCCATGGGATTATACAATGAGCAGTTCTTC
TRBV29-1	TRBD1	few	TRBJ1-1	CSVWTGGGTEAFF	TGCAGCGTGTGGACAGGGGGAGGCACTGAAGCTTTCTTT
TRBV18	.	few	TRBJ2-1	CASSPKLDDEQFF	TGTGCCAGCTCACCGAAGTTGGACGATGAGCAGTTCTTC
TRBV4-3	TRBD2	.	TRBJ2-1	CASSHGLAGGSSYNEQFF	TGCGCCAGCAGCCACGGACTAGCGGGAGGGAGCTCCTACAATGAGCAGTTCTTC
TRBV7-6	.	.	TRBJ2-7	CATNSYEQYF	TGTGCCACGAACTCCTACGAGCAGTACTTC
TRBV12-3/TRBV12-4	TRBD2	.	TRBJ2-3	CASRDGGAGADAQYF	TGTGCCAGCAGGGACGGGGGGGCTGGAGCAGATGCGCAGTATTTT
TRBV6-5	TRBD1	many	TRBJ1-2	CASSYSRTGGGYGYTF	TGTGCCAGCAGTTACTCGAGGACAGGGGGCGGCTATGGCTACACCTTC
TRBV5-1	TRBD2	.	TRBJ2-1	CASSLGRTSGSGGEQFF	TGCGCCAGCAGCTTGGGCAGGACTAGCGGGAGCGGAGGTGAGCAGTTCTTC
TRBV4-1	TRBD1	few	TRBJ2-7	CASSHIQQGAYEQYF	TGCGCCAGCAGCCATATTCAACAGGGGGCGTACGAGCAGTACTTC
TRBV27	TRBD2	.	TRBJ2-5	CASRRAGEETQYF	TGTGCCAGCAGACGAGCGGGAGAAGAGACCCAGTACTTC
TRBV10-3	TRBD1	few	TRBJ1-2	CAISESTGDGYTF	TGTGCCATCAGTGAGTCGACAGGGGATGGCTACACCTTC
TRBV7-2	.	.	TRBJ2-7	CASSFAPGNEQYF	TGTGCCAGCAGCTTCGCCCCTGGAAACGAGCAGTACTTC
TRBV21-1	.	.	TRBJ2-1	CASSKGAFGRVSYNEQFF	TGTGCCAGCAGCAAAGGTGCTTTCGGGAGAGTCTCCTACAATGAGCAGTTCTTC
TRBV20-1	.	few	TRBJ2-5	CSAGLYNEQYF	TGCAGTGCCGGACTGTACAATGAGCAGTACTTC
TRBV27	.	few	TRBJ1-5	CASSLQGTKQPQHF	TGTGCCAGCAGTTTGCAGGGGACGAAGCAGCCCCAGCATTTT